What follows are 20 T cell receptor beta chains derived from one specimen sequenced in a study of blood T cell repertoires in COVID-19. Sequencing used immunoSEQ multiplex PCR; TCRdb keeps in-frame clones, though not all of them. The sample lists about 64,000 clones, around 76% occurring once. Sequencing input: peripheral blood. The receptors stem from a human donor in a cohort sampled during active COVID-19.

V is TRBV6-6 and J is TRBJ1-2; 10 nucleotides align to TRBD1. Trimming took 8 bases from V and 4 from J; bases not matched to a gene: 10. CDR1 and CDR2 (germline): MNHNY, SVGAGI (reference sequence). The CDR3 is 15 residues long. CDR3 DNA sequence: TGTGCCAGCGTTGGGACAGGGGTCTCGGGCTATGGCTACACCTTC. Protein sequence: CASVGTGVSGYGYTF.

CDR3 protein: CASSIGRQGGEQYF. Written as DNA, the CDR3 is TGTGCCAGTAGTATTGGTAGGCAGGGAGGCGAGCAGTACTTC. V and J are TRBV19 and TRBJ2-7, with D possibly TRBD2 on 6 matching bases. V lost 3 bases to trimming and J lost 6 bases, with 15 bases between them. CDR1 and CDR2 (germline): LNHDA, SQIVND (reference sequence). The CDR3 length is 14 residues.

This clone was picked up a small number of times. The same CDR3 also results from other DNA sequences found in this sample. The chain is built from TRBV28 and TRBJ1-1; D is undetermined. The germline gives CDR1 MDHEN, CDR2 SYDVKM. This CDR3 region has 13 residues. Trimming left V 2 bases short and J 1 base short, with 5 bases between. The chain's CDR3 is CASSLRENTEAFF. As DNA, the CDR3 is TGTGCCAGCAGTTTACGAGAGAACACTGAAGCTTTCTTT.

The J gene is TRBJ2-3, the V gene TRBV19; D unclear. This CDR3 comprises 13 residues. Trimming removed 1 base at V and 5 bases at J, with 7 bases between. CDR1 is LNHDA and CDR2 is SQIVND in the germline V gene (reference sequence). The CDR3 bases are TGTGCCAGTAGTATAGGGGCCCTAGATACGCAGTATTTT. Amino acids: CASSIGALDTQYF.

The chain links TRBV2 to TRBJ2-7; D not resolved. Trimming left V 8 bases short and J 0 bases short, with 8 bases between. The germline V gene has CDR1 SNHLY and CDR2 FYNNEI. This CDR3 has 12 residues. In DNA form, the CDR3 reads TGTGCCAGCGAAAGGAGCTCCTACGAGCAGTACTTC. This codes for CASERSSYEQYF. Drawing the rest from reference TRBV2 and TRBJ2-7, the complete variable domain is EPEVTQTPSHQVTQMGQEVILRCVPISNHLYFYWYRQILGQKVEFLVSFYNNEISEKSEIFDDQFSVERPDGSNFTLKIRSTKLEDSAMYFCASERSSYEQYFGPGTRLTVT.

The gene calls are TRBV18 and TRBJ1-5, with 7 positions matching TRBD1. Germline V gives CDR1 KGHSH, CDR2 LQKENI. V was pared by 3 bases and J by 2 bases, with 10 bases of the junction left unmatched. The CDR3 runs to 17 residues. The CDR3 reads CASSPGTGVQGNQPQHF. The DNA of the CDR3 is TGTGCCAGCTCACCGGGAACAGGGGTCCAGGGCAATCAGCCCCAGCATTTT.

The CDR3 loop reads CAWSVAGREKLFF. CDR3 nucleotides: TGTGCCTGGAGTGTTGCGGGGCGCGAAAAACTGTTTTTT. This chain connects TRBV30 to TRBJ1-4, with D tentatively TRBD1 (5 bases). The V and J ends lost 0 bases and 8 bases respectively, with 10 bases between them. This CDR3 spans 13 amino acids. The V gene's germline CDR1 is GTSNPN and CDR2 SVGIG (reference sequence).

This CDR3 reads CASSYTDIQYF. CDR3 coding DNA: TGTGCCAGCAGTTACACGGACATTCAGTACTTC. The V gene is TRBV6-2 or TRBV6-3, the J gene TRBJ2-4, with unresolved D. V lost 2 bases, J lost 8 bases, and 4 bases lay in between. CDR1 and CDR2 from the germline V gene are MNHEY and SVGEGT. The length of the CDR3 is 11 residues.

This clone appeared a single time. The CDR3 loop is CAWSVTGGLETQYF. The CDR3 DNA is TGTGCCTGGAGTGTGACAGGGGGCTTGGAGACCCAGTACTTC. The chain combines TRBV30 with TRBJ2-5; 10 bases align to TRBD1. Trimming cost V 0 bases and J 5 bases; bases outside gene matches: 3. The CDR3 sequence is 14 residues long. Germline assignment: CDR1 GTSNPN and CDR2 SVGIG (reference sequence).

This chain joins TRBV6-2 or TRBV6-3 and TRBJ2-3; TRBD2 agrees at 10 bases. Trimming at V came to 6 bases and at J to 0 bases, leaving 12 bases not matched to a gene. The CDR3 sequence is 18 residues long. In germline, CDR1 is MNHEY, CDR2 SVGEGT. The CDR3 loop is CASSPVAGGQLSTDTQYF. The CDR3 nucleotides read TGTGCCAGCAGCCCCGTAGCGGGGGGCCAACTTAGCACAGATACGCAGTATTTT.

This rearrangement joins TRBV15 to TRBJ2-5, with D possibly matching TRBD2 (5 bases). Germline lookup yields CDR1 LNHNV and CDR2 YYDKDF (reference sequence). V lost 0 bases to trimming and J lost 0 bases, with 11 bases between them. The CDR3 extends over 16 amino acids. The CDR3 DNA follows: TGTGCCACCAGCAGAGAATCCGGACTGCACCAAGAGACCCAGTACTTC. The encoded protein is CATSRESGLHQETQYF.

This clone was detected many times. J is TRBJ2-1 and V is TRBV5-4; D is perhaps TRBD1 (6 bases). In germline, CDR1 is SGHNT, CDR2 YYREEE (reference sequence). This CDR3 has 14 residues. V was trimmed by 4 bases and J by 6 bases, leaving 14 bases between them. Here the CDR3 reads CASSLGTPSNEQFF. The CDR3 bases are TGTGCCAGCAGCCTCGGGACACCTTCCAATGAGCAGTTCTTC.

J is TRBJ2-7 and V is TRBV6-5, with D possibly being TRBD2 (7 bases). The germline V gene has CDR1 MNHEY and CDR2 SVGAGI. The V end was cut by 7 bases, the J end by 6 bases, with 16 bases between. This CDR3 region has 13 residues. The CDR3 spells CASIPPGGREQYF. The CDR3 nucleotides are TGTGCCAGCATTCCCCCCGGGGGGCGCGAGCAGTACTTC.

This sequence joins TRBV7-8 and TRBJ2-1; D possibly corresponds to TRBD2 (7 bases). CDR3 length: 15 amino acids. Trimming removed 1 base from V and 7 bases from J, with 14 bases in between. From germline, CDR1 is SGHVS and CDR2 FQNEAQ. CDR3 in amino acids: CASSLEGRGGNEQFF. CDR3 bases: TGTGCCAGCAGCTTAGAAGGGAGGGGGGGTAATGAGCAGTTCTTC.

The chain uses TRBV3-1 (or the pseudogene TRBV3-2) and TRBJ1-6, with 7 bases aligning to TRBD1. The CDR3 extends over 17 amino acids. CDR1 is LGHDT, CDR2 YNNKEL, per germline (reference sequence). J was trimmed by 4 bases and V by 5 bases; bases with no gene match: 11. The CDR3 region has the DNA TGTGCCAGCAGCTTAGTTGGAGGGACAGAATATAATTCACCCCTCCACTTT. Translated: CASSLVGGTEYNSPLHF.

The chain has TRBV18 and TRBJ2-6; D not resolved. Trimming took 3 bases from V and 1 from J, leaving 7 bases between them. Germline V CDR1 and CDR2: KGHSH, LQKENI. The CDR3 has 15 amino acids. CDR3 in amino acids: CASSPQVSGANVLTF. The CDR3 DNA reads TGTGCCAGCTCACCGCAGGTTTCTGGGGCCAACGTCCTGACTTTC.

The chain is built from TRBV5-8 and TRBJ1-2, with D possibly matching TRBD1 (6 bases). Germline V gene lookup returns CDR1 SGHTS and CDR2 YDEGEE. Trimming pared 4 bases from V and 5 bases from J, leaving 12 bases between. CDR3 length: 13 residues. The CDR3 DNA follows: TGTGCCAGCAGCGGCAGGGGAGGGTATGGCTACACCTTC. It yields the protein CASSGRGGYGYTF.

There are a few counts of this clone. This chain uses TRBV2 with TRBJ2-3, with TRBD2 matching 8 bases. This CDR3 has 14 amino acids. The V segment lost 8 bases and the J segment 5 bases; nucleotides outside the gene matches: 9. Germline CDR1 reads SNHLY; CDR2 reads FYNNEI. The CDR3 DNA follows: TGTGCCAGCTCACCCGGGGGGGATGGAGATACGCAGTATTTT. It codes for CASSPGGDGDTQYF.

The V call is TRBV5-6, the J call TRBJ1-3, with a weak D call TRBD1 (5 bases). The V end was cut by 2 bases, the J end by 2 bases, with 8 bases between. This CDR3 contains 14 residues. The V gene's germline CDR1 is SGHDT and CDR2 YYEEEE. In nucleotides, the CDR3 is TGTGCCAGCAGCTTACAGGTGGCTGGAAACACCATATATTTT. This sequence encodes CASSLQVAGNTIYF.

This sequence joins TRBV6-4 and TRBJ2-3, with D unresolved. Germline CDR1 is MRHNA and CDR2 is SNTAGT. CDR3 length equals 13 residues. V gave up 0 bases and J gave up 11 bases, with 12 bases separating them. This CDR3 is CASSDSWSSQQYF. CDR3 bases: TGTGCCAGCAGTGACTCATGGAGTAGCCAGCAGTATTTT.